Presented here are 32 T cell receptor beta chains from one specimen sequenced in a study of regulatory T cells in long-lasting Graves disease. Both iRepertoire HTBI primers and Arm-PCR of CDR3 regions were used to build the TCR beta libraries. TCRdb itself ran the multiplex PCR reads through MiXCR, one entry per CDR3 protein. This sample has about 290,000 distinct CDR3 sequences, with around 21% found just once. Stated time point: persistent/refractory GD, antithyroid drugs over 5 years with positive TRAb. The TCR library was made from RNA that had been extracted from PBMCs in TRIzol. The sequencing used peripheral blood mononuclear cells (PBMCs), collected when the disease was refractory, from a patient treated with antithyroid drugs. All receptors come from a female donor with Graves disease.

Many counts were recorded for this clonotype. This chain's CDR3 is CASSFGGHGTEAFF. The DNA for the CDR3 is TGTGCCAGCAGTTTTGGGGGGCACGGCACTGAAGCTTTCTTT. The V gene is TRBV27, the J gene TRBJ1-1; weak D call: TRBD1 (6 bases). Germline CDR1 and CDR2: MNHEY and SMNVEV (reference sequence). The CDR3 loop spans 14 amino acids. Trimming shortened V by 3 bases and J by 4 bases, and 12 bases separated the two germline ends.

This clonotype occurred many times. This chain connects TRBV5-1 to TRBJ1-1; no firm D call. The V gene lost 2 bases and the J gene lost 0 bases, with 17 bases spanning the gap. The CDR3 loop spans 17 amino acids. The V gene's germline CDR1 is SGHRS and CDR2 YFSETQ. The CDR3 sequence is CASSFQILTEMNTEAFF. The CDR3 DNA reads TGCGCCAGCAGCTTCCAGATACTCACAGAGATGAACACTGAAGCTTTCTTT.

This clonotype was found many times. The genes are TRBV11-2 and TRBJ2-5, with 9 bases that match TRBD2. The CDR3 is 16 amino acids. Per the germline V gene, CDR1 is SGHAT and CDR2 is FQNNGV. Trimming removed 3 bases from V and 0 bases from J; junction bases left unmatched: 5. CDR3 residues: CASSFGLAGNQETQYF. DNA of the CDR3: TGTGCCAGCAGCTTTGGGCTAGCGGGGAACCAAGAGACCCAGTACTTC.

This clonotype was observed at least ten times. The chain couples TRBV28 to TRBJ2-7; D is uncertain. The CDR3 contains 16 residues. V lost 6 bases and J 3 bases, leaving 21 bases between the germline ends. Germline CDR1 reads MDHEN; CDR2 reads SYDVKM. Here the CDR3 reads CASSYRLERVGYEQYF. In DNA form, the CDR3 reads TGTGCCAGCAGCTACCGGTTGGAAAGGGTCGGCTACGAGCAGTACTTC. The full variable domain, completed using reference TRBV28 and TRBJ2-7, is DVKVTQSSRYLVKRTGEKVFLECVQDMDHENMFWYRQDPGLGLRLIYFSYDVKMKEKGDIPEGYSVSREKKERFSLILESASTNQTSMYLCASSYRLERVGYEQYFGPGTRLTVT.

On this clonotype: Given a much more abundant clone one base away, this may be a read error. DNA of the CDR3: TGTGCCAGCAGTAAACCCCAGGGAGGGGGGACCCAGTACTTC. Translated: CASSKPQGGGTQYF. The genes are TRBV28 and TRBJ2-5; the D gene is possibly TRBD2 (7 bases). Germline V gene data show CDR1 as MDHEN and CDR2 as SYDVKM. The germline V and J ends were trimmed by 5 bases and 7 bases, with 17 bases remaining between them. The CDR3 consists of 14 residues.

At least ten counts were recorded for this clonotype. The chain employs TRBV7-2 and TRBJ2-7, with 11 bases matching TRBD2. This CDR3 comprises 16 residues. From germline, CDR1 is SGHTA and CDR2 FQGNSA. V dropped 5 bases and J dropped 0; count of bases not matched to a gene: 6. Here the CDR3 reads CASSPGTSGDSYEQYF. The CDR3 DNA follows: TGTGCCAGCAGCCCAGGGACTAGCGGAGACTCCTACGAGCAGTACTTC.

A word on this clonotype: Relative to the germline gene, one junction end is altered; a read error may explain this. The gene calls are TRBV10-3 and TRBJ2-7, with D perhaps matching TRBD1 or TRBD2 (5 bases each). The CDR3 consists of 12 residues. Germline CDR1 ENHRY, CDR2 SYGVKD. The CDR3 coding sequence is TGTGCCATCAATGAGGGGTCCTACGAGCAGTACTTC. Amino acid sequence: CAINEGSYEQYF.

This clonotype was counted ten times or more. This chain uses TRBV20-1 with TRBJ2-7, with 8 positions matching TRBD2. Per the germline V gene, CDR1 is DFQATT and CDR2 is SNEGSKA (reference sequence). CDR3 size: 12 residues. CDR3: CTLERELYEQYF. The CDR3 region has the DNA TGCACCCTAGAGCGGGAGTTGTACGAGCAGTACTTC.

In its sample, this clonotype was seen a few times. The chain carries TRBV6-5 and TRBJ1-2; D remains unclear. The germline V gene has CDR1 MNHEY and CDR2 SVGAGI. The CDR3 is 12 residues long. V shed 4 bases and J shed 6 bases, with 9 bases lying between them. CDR3 region: CASSSGPDGYTF. The CDR3 DNA sequence: TGTGCCAGCAGTTCCGGGCCCGATGGCTACACCTTC.

The chain recombines TRBV19 with TRBJ1-6; D is ambiguous. Trimming removed 9 bases at V and 10 bases at J, with 16 bases between. This CDR3 has 13 amino acids. Looked up from germline, CDR1 is LNHDA and CDR2 is SQIVND (reference sequence). CDR3 coding DNA: TGTGCCAGCCCACTTGAGGCTCGGTCACCCCTCCACTTT. Protein product: CASPLEARSPLHF.

This clonotype showed up many times. The chain joins TRBV7-2 to TRBJ2-5; TRBD2 agrees at 8 bases. V lost 2 bases, J lost 1 base, and 6 bases stayed unmatched. This CDR3 contains 16 residues. CDR1 and CDR2 from the germline V gene are SGHTA and FQGNSA. The CDR3 here is CASSLLREAFQETQYF. The CDR3 region has the DNA TGTGCCAGCAGCTTATTGCGGGAGGCGTTCCAAGAGACCCAGTACTTC.

This clonotype was seen many times. V usage is TRBV6-1 and J usage is TRBJ2-7, with a tentative D call TRBD2 (5 bases). The germline CDR1 and CDR2 sequences are MNHNS and SASEGT. This CDR3 comprises 14 residues. The V end was cut by 6 bases, the J end by 4 bases, with 16 bases between. CDR3 coding DNA: TGTGCCAGCAGCACCCAGGAGGATGGGTACGAGCAGTACTTC. This encodes CASSTQEDGYEQYF.

CDR3 in amino acids: CASSSEIPGLANNEQFF. The CDR3 coding sequence is TGTGCCAGCAGTTCCGAGATCCCGGGACTAGCAAACAATGAGCAGTTCTTC. The rearrangement links TRBV6-2 or TRBV6-3 to TRBJ2-1; 9 bases align to TRBD2. The V segment lost 4 bases and the J segment 5 bases; nucleotides outside the gene matches: 12. The CDR3 length is 17 residues. The V gene's germline CDR1 is MNHEY and CDR2 SVGEGT.

This clonotype was counted ten times or more. V usage is TRBV6-2 or TRBV6-3 and J usage is TRBJ2-2; possibly TRBD1 or TRBD2 for D (5 bases each). There are 15 residues in the CDR3. Looked up from germline, CDR1 is MNHEY and CDR2 is SVGEGT. V was shortened by 6 bases and J by 4 bases, with 15 bases between the two germline ends. The CDR3 reads CASSRDPYLTGELFF. The CDR3 DNA is TGTGCCAGCAGCCGGGACCCGTACCTCACCGGGGAGCTGTTTTTT.

This clonotype appeared a few times. The chain uses TRBV3-1 and TRBJ1-4, with no clear D. The CDR3 covers 16 residues. CDR1 and CDR2 from the germline V gene are LGHDT and YNNKEL (reference sequence). V shed 0 bases and J shed 2 bases, with 10 bases lying between them. CDR3 sequence (DNA): TGTGCCAGCAGCCAAGAAACAGTCACGACTAATGAAAAACTGTTTTTT. This gives the protein CASSQETVTTNEKLFF.

This chain connects TRBV28 to TRBJ1-5, with TRBD1 as a possible D gene (6 bases). V gave up 5 bases and J gave up 0 bases, with 11 bases separating them. Germline assignment: CDR1 MDHEN and CDR2 SYDVKM. CDR3 length equals 15 residues. CDR3 coding DNA: TGTGCCAGCAGTCGGGACACCTATAGCAATCAGCCCCAGCATTTT. Its translation is CASSRDTYSNQPQHF.

The chain is built from TRBV28 and TRBJ2-2; D may correspond to TRBD1 or TRBD2 (5 bases each). The CDR3 covers 16 residues. CDR1 is MDHEN and CDR2 is SYDVKM in the germline V gene. V lost 3 bases to trimming and J lost 4 bases, with 15 bases between them. CDR3 bases: TGTGCCAGCAGTTTTTTGGGGGAAGTTACCACCGGGGAGCTGTTTTTT. It yields the protein CASSFLGEVTTGELFF.

V usage is TRBV12-3 or TRBV12-4 and J usage is TRBJ2-5; the D gene is possibly TRBD1 (7 bases). The germline V and J ends were trimmed by 4 bases and 1 base, with 13 bases remaining between them. The CDR3 is 15 amino acids. In DNA, the CDR3 is TGTGCCAGCAGTTACAGGGGAGGAGGCCAAGAGACCCAGTACTTC. Protein product: CASSYRGGGQETQYF.

The chain is built from TRBV28 and TRBJ2-2; D unresolved. Germline loops: CDR1 MDHEN, CDR2 SYDVKM. Trimming cost V 3 bases and J 9 bases, with 8 bases left between them. This CDR3 comprises 12 residues. The CDR3 spells CASSFQQWELFF. The CDR3 DNA reads TGTGCCAGCAGTTTTCAGCAGTGGGAGCTGTTTTTT.

This clonotype came up many times. The genes are TRBV30 and TRBJ2-7, with 8 bases that match TRBD2. Germline lookup yields CDR1 GTSNPN and CDR2 SVGIG (reference sequence). CDR3 size: 12 residues. Unmatched junction bases numbered 4, after V lost 4 bases and J lost 5 bases. CDR3 sequence: CAWKGLGNEQYF. The CDR3, as DNA: TGTGCCTGGAAGGGACTAGGGAACGAGCAGTACTTC.

This clonotype was seen many times. The gene calls are TRBV28 and TRBJ2-7; 11 bases are a match to TRBD2. With V trimmed by 6 bases and J by 3 bases, 7 bases remained unmatched. The CDR3 loop spans 15 amino acids. The germline gives CDR1 MDHEN, CDR2 SYDVKM. The CDR3 reads CASRLLAGEGYEQYF. The CDR3 region has the DNA TGTGCCAGCAGGTTACTAGCGGGAGAAGGCTACGAGCAGTACTTC.

This clonotype was observed a handful of times. DNA of the CDR3: TGTGCCAGCAGTGACAGGGGCGGTTTCTACGAGCAGTACTTC. Translating it yields CASSDRGGFYEQYF. The gene calls are TRBV6-1 and TRBJ2-7; TRBD1 might be the D (6 bases). Germline CDR1 MNHNS, CDR2 SASEGT. The V end was cut by 3 bases, the J end by 3 bases, with 12 bases between. The CDR3 is 14 residues long.

The chain links TRBV28 to TRBJ2-5; maybe TRBD2 (5 bases). V was shortened by 3 bases and J by 5 bases, with 13 bases between the two germline ends. CDR1 and CDR2 (germline): MDHEN, SYDVKM. CDR3 length equals 14 residues. The CDR3 nucleotides are TGTGCCAGCAGTTTGGGCGGGCCGTGGGAGACCCAGTACTTC. Its protein product is CASSLGGPWETQYF.

This clonotype was seen a few times. The genes are TRBV6-1 and TRBJ2-7; D call uncertain. The V gene's germline CDR1 is MNHNS and CDR2 SASEGT. The V end was cut by 7 bases, the J end by 0 bases, with 13 bases between. The CDR3 is 14 amino acids. CDR3 DNA: TGTGCCAGCAAATCCCGTTTGAGCTCCTACGAGCAGTACTTC. Its translation is CASKSRLSSYEQYF.

This clonotype was observed at least ten times. The V gene is TRBV6-1, the J gene TRBJ2-5, with 14 bases aligning to TRBD2. The V and J ends lost 4 bases and 1 base, in that order; junction bases with no gene match: 11. This CDR3 comprises 19 residues. Per the germline V gene, CDR1 is MNHNS and CDR2 is SASEGT. The CDR3 coding sequence is TGTGCCAGCAGTGTCCCCCGGACTAGCGGGAGGATTCGCCAAGAGACCCAGTACTTC. Translated: CASSVPRTSGRIRQETQYF.

The chain carries TRBV2 and TRBJ2-3; the match to TRBD2 covers 9 bases. The germline V gene has CDR1 SNHLY and CDR2 FYNNEI. J gave up 5 bases and V 9 bases, and 12 bases lay outside the gene matches. The CDR3 consists of 15 residues. DNA for the CDR3: TGTGCCAGGAGGACTAGCGAACAAAGGTTAGATACGCAGTATTTT. Translating it yields CARRTSEQRLDTQYF.

This clonotype was counted ten times or more. This chain uses TRBV7-2 with TRBJ2-5; 9 nucleotides agree with TRBD1. CDR1 SGHTA and CDR2 FQGNSA come from the germline V gene. The CDR3 has 15 amino acids. Trimming cost V 5 bases and J 2 bases; bases outside gene matches: 6. CDR3 sequence (DNA): TGTGCCAGCAGCGCGGGACAGGGCAGGCAAGAGACCCAGTACTTC. Its translation: CASSAGQGRQETQYF.

J is TRBJ2-7 and V is TRBV27; maybe TRBD2 (6 bases). V shed 8 bases and J shed 5 bases, with 19 bases lying between them. The CDR3 extends over 14 amino acids. Germline CDR1 and CDR2: MNHEY and SMNVEV (reference sequence). The CDR3 loop is CASAGLPWRNEQYF. Written as DNA, the CDR3 is TGTGCCAGCGCGGGACTCCCGTGGAGGAACGAGCAGTACTTC.

This clonotype was picked up many times. J is TRBJ1-1 and V is TRBV11-3; D gene uncertain. This CDR3 spans 13 amino acids. Trimming removed 1 base from V and 2 bases from J, with 5 bases in between. Per germline, CDR1 SGHNT and CDR2 YENEEA. The CDR3 nucleotides read TGTGCCAGCAGCTTAGTTCGTAACACTGAAGCTTTCTTT. This gives the protein CASSLVRNTEAFF.

This chain links TRBV29-1 with TRBJ1-2; D uncertain. Germline V gene lookup returns CDR1 SQVTM and CDR2 ANQGSEA. Between the trimmed V and J ends, which lost 6 bases and 0 bases, there was a span of 8 bases. The CDR3 sequence is 12 residues long. The CDR3 DNA follows: TGCAGCGTCCGGGGATCTAACTATGGCTACACCTTC. Protein product: CSVRGSNYGYTF. The whole variable domain, filled in from reference TRBV29-1 and TRBJ1-2, reads SAVISQKPSRDICQRGTSLTIQCQVDSQVTMMFWYRQQPGQSLTLIATANQGSEATYESGFVIDKFPISRPNLTFSTLTVSNMSPEDSSIYLCSVRGSNYGYTFGSGTRLTVV.

This clonotype was recorded a few times. The genes are TRBV29-1 and TRBJ2-7, with D tentatively TRBD1 or TRBD2 (7 bases each). This CDR3 region has 14 residues. Germline-derived CDR1 and CDR2 are SQVTM and ANQGSEA. Trimming cost V 1 base and J 5 bases, with 15 bases left between them. This CDR3 is CSVEVPRGTDEQYF. CDR3 nucleotides: TGCAGCGTTGAAGTCCCGCGGGGGACAGACGAGCAGTACTTC.

This chain connects TRBV6-9 to TRBJ1-5; D not certain. The CDR3 loop spans 19 amino acids. The V and J ends lost 3 bases and 4 bases respectively, with 25 bases between them. Germline V CDR1 and CDR2: MNHGY, SVAAGI. CDR3 sequence (DNA): TGTGCCAGCAGTTACCTGGGTCCGAGTGGGCAGATTGATAATCAGCCCCAGCATTTT. It translates to CASSYLGPSGQIDNQPQHF.